The 21 T cell receptor beta chains presented below share a single source sample, sequenced in a study of cytomegalovirus exposure and HLA in healthy donors. PCR used 60 Vbeta primers and 13 Jbeta primers. Using immunoSEQ multiplex PCR, the repertoire was profiled, and TCRdb retains in-frame clones only, with some absent. The sample lists around 280,000 clones; about 87% were seen once. Sequencing was performed on PBMCs. These receptors originate from a woman aged 18-29 years in good health and CMV-seronegative.

The chain couples TRBV25-1 to TRBJ2-1; TRBD2 agrees at 7 bases. CDR1 MGHDK and CDR2 SYGVNS come from the germline V gene. The V segment lost 4 bases and the J segment 9 bases; nucleotides outside the gene matches: 3. The CDR3 consists of 12 residues. CDR3: CASSGLAGEQFF. DNA for the CDR3: TGTGCCAGCAGTGGACTAGCTGGTGAGCAGTTCTTC.

The V call is TRBV6-1, the J call TRBJ1-5; perhaps TRBD1 as D (5 bases). The V gene lost 3 bases and the J gene lost 5 bases, with 14 bases spanning the gap. This CDR3 region has 15 residues. Germline values: CDR1 MNHNS, CDR2 SASEGT. DNA for the CDR3: TGTGCCAGCAGTGACGAGTCCACAGGATATCAGCCCCAGCATTTT. Protein product: CASSDESTGYQPQHF.

This rearrangement joins TRBV14 to TRBJ1-1; D might be TRBD1 (5 bases). This CDR3 is 15 amino acids long. Looked up from germline, CDR1 is SGHDN and CDR2 is FVKESK. V lost 2 bases to trimming and J lost 7 bases, with 17 bases between them. The CDR3 region is CASSQWAGPTNEAFF. The CDR3 DNA reads as TGTGCCAGCAGCCAATGGGCAGGGCCTACAAATGAAGCTTTCTTT.

The chain has TRBV19 and TRBJ1-3, with D possibly TRBD1 on 6 matching bases. Trimming shortened V by 9 bases and J by 4 bases, and 13 bases separated the two germline ends. The CDR3 consists of 13 residues. CDR1 and CDR2 from the germline V gene are LNHDA and SQIVND (reference sequence). CDR3 sequence (DNA): TGTGCCAGCCGGACAGCGGGAGGAAACACCATATATTTT. Its translation: CASRTAGGNTIYF.

The V call is TRBV2, the J call TRBJ2-7, with 7 bases that match TRBD2. The V and J ends lost 6 bases and 1 base, in that order; junction bases with no gene match: 9. Per the germline V gene, CDR1 is SNHLY and CDR2 is FYNNEI. This CDR3 is built from 15 residues. CDR3 in amino acids: CASRPLASGSYEQYF. The DNA for the CDR3 is TGTGCCAGCAGGCCCCTGGCTAGCGGATCCTACGAGCAGTACTTC.

The J gene is TRBJ2-5, the V gene TRBV10-3; 12 positions match TRBD1. TRBJ2-7 explains the end of the DNA better; the J call may be wrong. The CDR3 totals 14 residues. Germline V gene data show CDR1 as ENHRY and CDR2 as SYGVKD. The chain's CDR3 is CAISQGQGAYEQYF. The DNA of the CDR3 is TGTGCCATCAGCCAGGGACAGGGGGCTTACGAGCAGTACTTC.

Turning to this clone: The junction does not match germline at one end; this may be a read error. This chain uses TRBV6-5 with TRBJ1-5; 9 bases match TRBD1. The CDR3 has 15 residues. Germline CDR1 is MNHEY and CDR2 is SVGAGI. The CDR3 DNA reads TGTGCCAGCAGCTGGGGACAGGGTAGCCATCAGCCCCAGCATTTT. This sequence encodes CASSWGQGSHQPQHF.

This clone was observed once. The V call is TRBV5-1, the J call TRBJ2-1, with 12 positions matching TRBD2. The CDR3 has 17 amino acids. V lost 5 bases and J lost 0; bases outside the gene matches: 6. Per the germline V gene, CDR1 is SGHRS and CDR2 is YFSETQ. The CDR3 DNA reads TGCGCCAGCAGTTCCCTAGCGGGGGGGAGCTCCTACAATGAGCAGTTCTTC. Translating it yields CASSSLAGGSSYNEQFF.

The chain combines TRBV19 with TRBJ2-2; D might be TRBD2 (6 bases). Germline loops: CDR1 LNHDA, CDR2 SQIVND (reference sequence). Trimming stripped 1 base from V and 1 base from J, with 16 bases between. The CDR3 spans 18 residues. The CDR3 nucleotides read TGTGCCAGTAGTATAGCCGGGGAACTAGCACTGAACACCGGGGAGCTGTTTTTT. As protein: CASSIAGELALNTGELFF.

This chain links TRBV6-6 with TRBJ2-5; 13 bases match TRBD2. Germline lookup yields CDR1 MNHNY and CDR2 SVGAGI (reference sequence). Trimming at V came to 6 bases and at J to 6 bases, leaving 7 bases not matched to a gene. This CDR3 contains 15 residues. CDR3 in amino acids: CASSSPGLAGQTQYF. CDR3 bases: TGTGCCAGCAGCTCACCGGGACTAGCGGGGCAGACCCAGTACTTC.

The chain has TRBV6-5 and TRBJ2-7; a possible D gene is TRBD2 (5 bases). Germline V CDR1 and CDR2: MNHEY, SVGAGI. This CDR3 has 13 amino acids. The V and J ends lost 4 bases and 5 bases respectively, with 12 bases between them. The CDR3 sequence: CASSSGSIHEQYF. Written as DNA, the CDR3 is TGTGCCAGCAGTTCGGGGTCCATCCACGAGCAGTACTTC.

J is TRBJ1-4 and V is TRBV5-1; the match to TRBD1 covers 10 bases. V shed 0 bases and J 7 bases; nucleotides not matched to a gene: 6. The CDR3 is made up of 16 amino acids. Germline V CDR1 and CDR2: SGHRS, YFSETQ. The CDR3 protein is CASSLGPGQGSEKLFF. The CDR3 DNA is TGCGCCAGCAGCTTGGGACCGGGACAGGGGTCTGAAAAACTGTTTTTT.

CDR3 protein: CASSSDRSQPQHF. CDR3 DNA: TGTGCCAGCAGTTCCGACAGGAGTCAGCCCCAGCATTTT. The chain employs TRBV6-1 and TRBJ1-5; the D gene is possibly TRBD1 (6 bases). CDR1 and CDR2 (germline): MNHNS, SASEGT. Between the trimmed V and J ends, which lost 5 bases and 6 bases, there was a span of 11 bases. The CDR3 is 13 amino acids.

The chain joins TRBV10-3 to TRBJ2-1; tentatively, D is TRBD1 (6 bases). The CDR3 consists of 14 residues. V gave up 3 bases and J gave up 6 bases, with 12 bases separating them. The germline V gene has CDR1 ENHRY and CDR2 SYGVKD. The CDR3 region is CAISEGGGPNEQFF. The CDR3 DNA sequence: TGTGCCATCAGTGAAGGTGGGGGCCCCAATGAGCAGTTCTTC.

The genes are TRBV5-5 and TRBJ2-7; 10 nucleotides agree with TRBD1. There are 15 residues in the CDR3. V lost 0 bases and J lost 3; bases outside the gene matches: 3. Per the germline V gene, CDR1 is SGHKS and CDR2 is YYEKEE (reference sequence). The CDR3 sequence is CASSLGTGGIYEQYF. CDR3 bases: TGTGCCAGCAGCTTGGGGACAGGGGGAATCTACGAGCAGTACTTC.

This chain links TRBV6-6 with TRBJ2-5, with 11 bases fitting TRBD2. The V gene end was trimmed by 5 bases and the J gene end by 4 bases; junction bases not matched to a gene: 6. Germline V gene data show CDR1 as MNHNY and CDR2 as SVGAGI (reference sequence). The CDR3 runs 15 residues. The CDR3 DNA reads TGTGCCAGCAGTATTAGCGGGGGGGCGTTAGAGACCCAGTACTTC. Residues: CASSISGGALETQYF.

The CDR3 region is CAISESGGGQPQHF. The CDR3 DNA is TGTGCCATCAGTGAGTCGGGGGGGGGCCAGCCCCAGCATTTT. The chain employs TRBV10-3 and TRBJ1-5, with TRBD1 as a possible D gene (6 bases). CDR1 and CDR2 from the germline V gene are ENHRY and SYGVKD. The CDR3 runs to 14 residues. Trimming took 0 bases from V and 7 from J, leaving 10 bases between them.

CDR3 nucleotides: TGTGCCAGTAGTATAGACATTAGGGGGTTCCCTGAAGCTTTCTTT. Translating gives CASSIDIRGFPEAFF. This chain links TRBV19 with TRBJ1-1, with a weak D call TRBD1 (6 bases). The CDR3 has 15 amino acids. V was clipped by 0 bases and J by 6 bases, with 14 bases between them. The germline V gene has CDR1 LNHDA and CDR2 SQIVND (reference sequence).

The chain combines TRBV7-8 with TRBJ1-2, with 7 bases matching TRBD1. There are 14 residues in the CDR3. Looked up from germline, CDR1 is SGHVS and CDR2 is FQNEAQ. The V and J ends lost 5 bases and 7 bases, in that order; junction bases with no gene match: 10. CDR3 sequence (DNA): TGTGCCAGCAGCCGGGGGACAGCCTTGGGTGGCTACACCTTC. Translated, it gives CASSRGTALGGYTF. The complete variable domain, with remaining parts taken from reference TRBV7-8 and TRBJ1-2, reads GAGVSQSPRYKVAKRGQDVALRCDPISGHVSLFWYQQALGQGPEFLTYFQNEAQLDKSGLPSDRFFAERPEGSVSTLKIQRTQQEDSAVYLCASSRGTALGGYTFGSGTRLTVV.

This clone was observed a handful of times. The rearrangement joins TRBV10-3 to TRBJ1-4; a weak D match, TRBD1 (6 bases). The CDR3 sequence is 14 residues long. V was pared by 6 bases and J by 7 bases, with 15 bases between. Germline loops: CDR1 ENHRY, CDR2 SYGVKD. The CDR3 DNA reads as TGTGCCATCAGGCCGGGGGGCGAGGGTGAAAAACTGTTTTTT. This gives the protein CAIRPGGEGEKLFF.

This chain uses TRBV9 with TRBJ1-1; 7 bases are a match to TRBD1. Germline CDR1 is SGDLS and CDR2 is YYNGEE. V was clipped by 3 bases and J by 5 bases; unmatched bases: 13. The CDR3 has 16 amino acids. The CDR3 DNA follows: TGTGCCAGCAGCGCCCCAAGAACAGGGGTTGGGACTGAAGCTTTCTTT. This gives the protein CASSAPRTGVGTEAFF.